The 26 T cell receptor beta chains below were found in one sample sequenced in a study of HIV-infected children after antiretroviral therapy interruption. The treatment: PENTA 11 planned treatment interruption arm or continuous ART arm. The TCR library was built from RNA with a 3' RACE protocol and unique molecular identifiers. Via MiXCR, TCRdb re-called the 3' RACE reads, giving one row per CDR3 protein. This table has 30,000 to 50,000 distinct CDR3 sequences, approximately 6.1% appearing once. The specimen was CD45RA+ CD4+ T cells from PBMCs, pooled from several time points, collected from a donor given antiretroviral therapy, either interrupted or continuous. Indicated subset: naive CD4+ CD45RA+ CD45RO- T cells. The receptors here all came from a pool of human donors with HIV.

This clonotype was found many times. V is TRBV7-2 and J is TRBJ2-5; D might be TRBD1 (6 bases). Germline lookup yields CDR1 SGHTA and CDR2 FQGNSA. The germline V and J ends were trimmed by 5 bases and 1 base, with 14 bases remaining between them. CDR3 length: 15 residues. The CDR3, as DNA: TGTGCCAGCAGCACGTACCAGGGGCCCCAAGAGACCCAGTACTTC. The encoded protein is CASSTYQGPQETQYF.

This clonotype showed up many times. One end of the junction fails to match germline, which may point to a read error. The chain has TRBV12-3 or TRBV12-4 and TRBJ2-5, with D possibly TRBD2 on 5 matching bases. The CDR3 sequence is 14 residues long. The CDR3 nucleotides are TGTGCCAGCAGCCCCTCGAGGAGGCAAGACACCCAGTACTTC. Translation: CASSPSRRQDTQYF.

There are a few counts of this clonotype. The chain links TRBV6-2 or TRBV6-3 to TRBJ2-5; a weak D match, TRBD2 (6 bases). The germline V and J ends were trimmed by 7 bases and 2 bases, with 11 bases remaining between them. Germline values: CDR1 MNHEY, CDR2 SVGEGT. The CDR3 has 13 residues. The CDR3 loop reads CASKLGLQETQYF. DNA of the CDR3: TGTGCCAGCAAATTGGGACTGCAAGAGACCCAGTACTTC.

There are many counts of this clonotype. The V gene is TRBV6-5, the J gene TRBJ2-3, with 7 bases aligning to TRBD2. This CDR3 spans 16 amino acids. Trimming took 0 bases from V and 3 from J; bases not matched to a gene: 6. Germline V gives CDR1 MNHEY, CDR2 SVGAGI. The CDR3 region is CASSYSPGGLTDTQYF. CDR3 coding DNA: TGTGCCAGCAGTTACTCTCCGGGAGGCTTGACAGATACGCAGTATTTT.

This clonotype rates as medium-sized. The chain carries TRBV12-3 or TRBV12-4 and TRBJ2-1; no clear D gene. V lost 6 bases, J lost 12 bases, and 6 bases lay in between. The CDR3 extends over 9 amino acids. CDR3 in amino acids: CASSSGQFF. CDR3 nucleotides: TGTGCCAGCAGCTCAGGGCAGTTCTTC.

This clonotype was counted at least ten times. This chain joins TRBV18 and TRBJ2-7, with 10 bases lining up with TRBD1. V dropped 6 bases and J dropped 3; count of bases not matched to a gene: 5. Germline-derived CDR1 and CDR2 are KGHSH and LQKENI. This CDR3 region has 14 residues. The CDR3 loop reads CASSRTGGDYEQYF. As DNA, the CDR3 is TGTGCCAGCTCGCGGACAGGGGGGGACTACGAGCAGTACTTC. The whole variable domain, remainder taken from reference TRBV18 and TRBJ2-7, is NAGVMQNPRHLVRRRGQEARLRCSPMKGHSHVYWYRQLPEEGLKFMVYLQKENIIDESGMPKERFSAEFPKEGPSILRIQQVVRGDSAAYFCASSRTGGDYEQYFGPGTRLTVT.

This clonotype was seen ten or more times. This chain connects TRBV5-1 to TRBJ2-3; TRBD2 aligns across 10 bases. Looked up from germline, CDR1 is SGHRS and CDR2 is YFSETQ. This CDR3 has 17 amino acids. V gave up 4 bases and J gave up 5 bases; unmatched junction bases: 13. DNA of the CDR3: TGCGCCAGCAGCCCCACCAGCTCTAGCGGGGGAAGAGATACGCAGTATTTT. Translating it yields CASSPTSSSGGRDTQYF.

This clonotype was detected ten times or more. The gene calls are TRBV29-1 and TRBJ2-7, with TRBD1 matching 8 bases. The V segment lost 7 bases and the J segment 5 bases; nucleotides outside the gene matches: 16. This CDR3 spans 15 amino acids. Germline values: CDR1 SQVTM, CDR2 ANQGSEA. The CDR3 region has the DNA TGCAGCGCCGGAGGGGTTGGACAGGGAACCAACGAGCAGTACTTC. It codes for CSAGGVGQGTNEQYF.

The sample holds many counts of this clonotype. DNA for the CDR3: TGTGCCAGCTTGGGGGGGAGTCCGAACACTGAAGCTTTCTTT. This codes for CASLGGSPNTEAFF. The chain has TRBV12-3 or TRBV12-4 and TRBJ1-1; maybe TRBD1 (5 bases). The CDR3 runs to 14 residues. V gave up 8 bases and J gave up 1 base, with 14 bases separating them.

A remark on this clonotype: An end of the junction differs from the germline gene, which may be a read error. V usage is TRBV4-1 and J usage is TRBJ2-7; perhaps TRBD1 as D (5 bases). This CDR3 spans 13 amino acids. In germline, CDR1 is MGHRA, CDR2 YSYEKL. CDR3 sequence (DNA): TGTGCCAGCAGCCCCCGGACACAGTATGAACAGTACTTC. It yields the protein CASSPRTQYEQYF.

This clonotype was observed many times. This sequence joins TRBV30 and TRBJ2-1; the D call may be TRBD1 or TRBD2 (6 bases each). V gave up 8 bases and J gave up 9 bases, with 23 bases separating them. The CDR3 extends over 14 amino acids. The germline V gene has CDR1 GTSNPN and CDR2 SVGIG (reference sequence). CDR3 loop: CASYLRGRGAEQFF. Written as DNA, the CDR3 is TGTGCCAGCTATCTCCGGGGGCGCGGTGCTGAGCAGTTCTTC.

This clonotype was detected ten times or more. The junction departs from germline at one end; a sequencing error may be responsible. The chain carries TRBV19 and TRBJ1-4, with D maybe TRBD1 (5 bases). Germline CDR1 is LNHDA and CDR2 is SQIVND (reference sequence). CDR3 length: 14 amino acids. The CDR3 nucleotides read TGTGCCAGCAGTATTGGACAATCCAACGAAAGATTATTTTTC. Translated: CASSIGQSNERLFF.

This clonotype was observed many times. J is TRBJ1-6 and V is TRBV12-3 or TRBV12-4; D ambiguous. The V end was cut by 7 bases, the J end by 0 bases, with 7 bases between. This CDR3 is built from 14 residues. CDR3: CASTAISYNSPLHF. In DNA form, the CDR3 reads TGTGCCAGCACGGCTATCTCCTATAATTCACCCCTCCACTTT.

Many counts were recorded for this clonotype. The chain has TRBV7-3 and TRBJ2-3; 7 bases fit TRBD1. Germline V gene lookup returns CDR1 SGHTA and CDR2 FQGTGA. The CDR3 covers 13 residues. V shed 5 bases and J 6 bases; nucleotides not matched to a gene: 5. The CDR3 is CASSPETGDTQYF. DNA for the CDR3: TGTGCCAGCAGCCCCGAGACAGGGGATACGCAGTATTTT.

This clonotype was seen a handful of times. The chain has TRBV7-2 and TRBJ1-2; D is uncertain. The germline CDR1 and CDR2 sequences are SGHTA and FQGNSA. The germline V and J ends were trimmed by 2 bases and 2 bases, with 18 bases remaining between them. CDR3 size: 17 residues. The DNA of the CDR3 is TGTGCCAGCAGCTTACCGGGGATCGGGGAAGTAAACTATGGCTACACCTTC. This sequence encodes CASSLPGIGEVNYGYTF.

The rearrangement joins TRBV7-8 to TRBJ2-5; D is ambiguous. Germline V lookup: CDR1 SGHVS, CDR2 FQNEAQ. The CDR3 has 12 residues. V shed 0 bases and J shed 4 bases, with 3 bases lying between them. In DNA, the CDR3 is TGTGCCAGCAGCTTAGCGCGAGAGACCCAGTACTTC. Translation gives CASSLARETQYF.

This clonotype showed up many times. The chain has TRBV10-3 and TRBJ2-7; 10 bases match TRBD1. Losses at the gene ends were 5 bases for V and 1 base for J; bases not matched to a gene: 2. CDR1 and CDR2 (germline): ENHRY, SYGVKD. The CDR3 contains 14 residues. The CDR3 DNA is TGTGCCATCAGTTGGGACAGGGGTTCCTACGAGCAGTACTTC. Its protein is CAISWDRGSYEQYF.

This clonotype appeared many times. The chain has TRBV11-3 and TRBJ1-2, with D unclear. Deletions cut 1 base from V and 0 bases from J, with 15 bases between. Germline V gene data show CDR1 as SGHNT and CDR2 as YENEEA. This CDR3 has 17 residues. CDR3: CASSLVRVPEPNYGYTF. The CDR3 DNA sequence: TGTGCCAGCAGCTTAGTAAGAGTACCCGAACCTAACTATGGCTACACCTTC.

The rearrangement joins TRBV4-3 to TRBJ2-3; 8 nucleotides match TRBD2. CDR3 size: 13 residues. Germline trimming cut 1 base from V and 9 bases from J; bases unmatched to any gene: 3. CDR1 is LGHNA, CDR2 YSLEER, per germline. In DNA, the CDR3 is TGCGCCAGCAGCCAAGTCGGGGGGGAGACGCAGTATTTT. Residues: CASSQVGGETQYF.

This clonotype was observed at least ten times. The chain recombines TRBV4-1 with TRBJ1-4, with D possibly being TRBD1 (6 bases). CDR1 is MGHRA, CDR2 YSYEKL, per germline. This CDR3 has 15 amino acids. V lost 4 bases to trimming and J lost 0 bases, with 9 bases between them. The CDR3 protein is CASSRPGATNEKLFF. In nucleotides, the CDR3 is TGCGCCAGCAGCCGCCCAGGGGCAACTAATGAAAAACTGTTTTTT.

This clonotype appeared many times. The chain employs TRBV6-2 or TRBV6-3 and TRBJ2-6; D not certain. CDR3 size: 15 residues. Germline CDR1 and CDR2: MNHEY and SVGEGT. Trimming took 5 bases from V and 0 from J, leaving 8 bases between them. CDR3 in amino acids: CASSEDPSGANVLTF. CDR3 bases: TGTGCCAGCAGTGAGGACCCCTCTGGGGCCAACGTCCTGACTTTC.

The rearrangement joins TRBV12-3 or TRBV12-4 to TRBJ2-4, with 10 bases fitting TRBD1. The CDR3 has 14 residues. V lost 6 bases, J lost 4 bases, and 3 bases stayed unmatched. The CDR3 DNA is TGTGCCAGCAGCCAGGACAGGGGGAAAAACATTCAGTACTTC. Translated, it gives CASSQDRGKNIQYF.

This clonotype occurred many times. The V gene is TRBV29-1, the J gene TRBJ2-7, with D tentatively TRBD1 (5 bases). The germline V gene has CDR1 SQVTM and CDR2 ANQGSEA. This CDR3 is built from 12 residues. The V end was cut by 4 bases, the J end by 2 bases, with 9 bases between. CDR3 DNA sequence: TGCAGCGTTGCTAAGGGGCCCTACGAGCAGTACTTC. As protein: CSVAKGPYEQYF.

V gene TRBV20-1 combines with J gene TRBJ2-7; a weak D match, TRBD1 (6 bases). V lost 3 bases and J lost 2, with 8 bases in between. Germline V gene data show CDR1 as DFQATT and CDR2 as SNEGSKA (reference sequence). The CDR3 runs 12 residues. This CDR3 reads CSASDRPYEQYF. In DNA, the CDR3 is TGCAGTGCTAGCGACAGGCCCTACGAGCAGTACTTC.

At least ten counts were recorded for this clonotype. A junction boundary mismatches the germline segment, possibly from a read error. The V gene is TRBV12-3 or TRBV12-4, the J gene TRBJ2-7; no clear D gene. The CDR3 is 14 amino acids. The CDR3 protein is CASSLHWGNGEQYF. The CDR3 DNA reads as TGTGCAAGCAGCTTACACTGGGGAAACGGTGAACAGTACTTC.

This clonotype was seen many times. J is TRBJ1-3 and V is TRBV20-1, with D maybe TRBD1 (5 bases). The CDR3 sequence is 14 residues long. CDR1 DFQATT and CDR2 SNEGSKA come from the germline V gene (reference sequence). Between the trimmed V and J ends, which lost 1 base and 2 bases, there was a span of 9 bases. CDR3 in amino acids: CSARVPGTGNTIYF. The CDR3 bases are TGCAGTGCTAGAGTGCCAGGGACTGGAAACACCATATATTTT.